This TCR beta chain was identified during a study of vaccination and CD4 T cells after COVID-19. Study details: Convalescents were six males and four females, two of them Hispanic. Stimulation of cells relied on overlapping spike peptides derived from SARS-CoV-2, HCoV-NL63, HCoV-OC43 and HCoV-229E. Findings and caveats of the study: The median SARS-CoV-2-reactive clonotype number increased from 21 to 38, without statistical significance.

This CDR3 contains 13 residues. V was clipped by 6 bases and J by 10 bases, with 13 bases between them. The germline V gene encodes CDR1 SNHLY and CDR2 FYNNEI. Treatment of the sample: roughly 11-day PBMC culture with coronavirus spike peptide pools or control peptides (ViraFEST assay). With peptide pools, ViraFEST first expanded antigen-specific T cells and afterwards sequenced their TCRs. With the Oncomine TCR Beta short-read assay, DNA from cultured CD4+ T cells was sequenced. TCRdb re-called the PCR reads with MiXCR, one entry per CDR3 protein. This table holds about 13,000 distinct CDR3 sequences, approximately 52% found once. Note on this clonotype: Its antigen remains unknown.

The sample comprised CD4+ T cells from blood, cultured in vitro. The chain uses TRBV2 and TRBJ1-6; D ambiguous. This clonotype was obtained from a human donor who had recovered from COVID-19. The CDR3 coding sequence is TGTGCCAGCAGCCCAGAGGGCCAATCACCCCTCCACTTT. It specifies CASSPEGQSPLHF. The whole variable domain, remainder taken from reference TRBV2 and TRBJ1-6, is EPEVTQTPSHQVTQMGQEVILRCVPISNHLYFYWYRQILGQKVEFLVSFYNNEISEKSEIFDDQFSVERPDGSNFTLKIRSTKLEDSAMYFCASSPEGQSPLHFGNGTRLTVT.